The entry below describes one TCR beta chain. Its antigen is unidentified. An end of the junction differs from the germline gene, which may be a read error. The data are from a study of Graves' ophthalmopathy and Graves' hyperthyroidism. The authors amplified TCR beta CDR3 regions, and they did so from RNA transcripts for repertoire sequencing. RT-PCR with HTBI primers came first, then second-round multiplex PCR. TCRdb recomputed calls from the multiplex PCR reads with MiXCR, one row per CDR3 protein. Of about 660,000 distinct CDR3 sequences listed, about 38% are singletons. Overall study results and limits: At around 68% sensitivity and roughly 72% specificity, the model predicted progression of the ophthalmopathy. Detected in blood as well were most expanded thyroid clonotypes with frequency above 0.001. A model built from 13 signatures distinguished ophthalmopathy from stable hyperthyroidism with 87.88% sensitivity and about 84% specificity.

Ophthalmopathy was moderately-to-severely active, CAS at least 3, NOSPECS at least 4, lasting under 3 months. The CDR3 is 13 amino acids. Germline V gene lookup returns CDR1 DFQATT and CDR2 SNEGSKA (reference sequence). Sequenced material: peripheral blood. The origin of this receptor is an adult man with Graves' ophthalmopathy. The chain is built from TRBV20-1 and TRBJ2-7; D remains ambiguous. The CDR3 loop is CSARDRSSFEQYF. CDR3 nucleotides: TGCAGTGCTAGAGATCGGTCCTCCTTCGAGCAGTACTTC.